This passage covers 2 T cell receptor beta chains from one sample sequenced in a study of T cells after yellow fever vaccination. TCRdb passed the 5' RACE reads through MiXCR, listing each CDR3 protein once. This table holds about 320,000 distinct CDR3 sequences, 3.5% to 5% found once. The sequencing here drew on PBMCs, taken 15 days after the yellow fever booster vaccination. The source of these receptors is a man in his late teens or twenties who received the YFV17D yellow fever vaccine.

Worth noting for this clonotype: A much larger clone lies a single base off, so this may be a read error. J is TRBJ1-2 and V is TRBV12-3 or TRBV12-4, with 7 positions matching TRBD1. CDR3 length equals 15 residues. V shed 7 bases and J 3 bases; nucleotides not matched to a gene: 11. CDR3 sequence: CASINTGVRYYGYTF. The CDR3 nucleotides read TGTGCCAGCATTAATACAGGGGTCCGGTACTATGGCTACACCTTC.

There are many counts of this clonotype. V is TRBV12-3 or TRBV12-4 and J is TRBJ1-2, with D possibly TRBD1 on 6 matching bases. V was shortened by 6 bases and J by 8 bases, with 16 bases between the two germline ends. The CDR3 is 13 amino acids. DNA of the CDR3: TGTGCCAGCAGCCCCGGGACATTCGACGGCTACACCTTC. It yields the protein CASSPGTFDGYTF.